One sample yielded the 14 T cell receptor beta chains listed below, sequenced in a study of CXCR3-negative and CXCR3-positive naive CD8 T cells. The study made its TRB cDNA libraries by 5' RACE, adding UMI labels. TCRdb reprocessed the 5' RACE reads and keeps a single row for each CDR3 protein, giving no DNA. The repertoire table contains 45,000 to 75,000 distinct CDR3 sequences. The sequenced material came from naive CXCR3- CD8+ T cells from blood. The subset here: CD45RO-CCR7+CD27+CD95- naive CD8+ T cells lacking CXCR3 (TNR3-). These receptors were taken from a human donor in good health. Some clones in this sample may be carry-over from other donors' samples.

This clonotype is deemed medium-sized by its frequency. The chain employs TRBV12-5 and TRBJ1-1; the TCRdb call, TRBD1, lacks DNA for checking. CDR3 length: 16 residues. CDR1 is LGHNT and CDR2 is FRNRAP in the germline V gene. The CDR3 sequence: CASGLALGQANTEAFF.

V usage is TRBV7-2 and J usage is TRBJ2-5; lacking DNA, the TRBD1 call made by TCRdb goes unchecked. The CDR3 is made up of 17 amino acids. Germline CDR1 SGHTA, CDR2 FQGNSA. The CDR3 protein is CASSLSFQGGVQETQYF.

V is TRBV12-3 or TRBV12-4 and J is TRBJ1-4. The CDR3 sequence is 16 residues long. The CDR3 loop reads CASSLRVGMANEKLFF.

The V gene is TRBV5-6, the J gene TRBJ2-1. Germline assignment: CDR1 SGHDT and CDR2 YYEEEE. The CDR3 has 14 amino acids. The CDR3 is CASSMTGSYNEQFF.

The V call is TRBV16, the J call TRBJ2-7; TCRdb designates TRBD1, a call that cannot be tested without DNA. The CDR3 sequence is 13 residues long. Per the germline V gene, CDR1 is KGHSY and CDR2 is FQNENV. Here the CDR3 reads CASSLGRISEQYF.

The rearrangement uses TRBV7-9 and TRBJ1-2; absent DNA, TCRdb's TRBD1 call cannot be checked. Germline V gene lookup returns CDR1 SEHNR and CDR2 FQNEAQ (reference sequence). The CDR3 length is 14 residues. The CDR3 loop reads CASTTPGTGDGYTF.

This chain joins TRBV4-3 and TRBJ2-7. Germline CDR1 reads LGHNA; CDR2 reads YSLEER. This CDR3 is built from 14 residues. The CDR3 loop reads CASSQGPRAYEQYF.

The chain carries TRBV5-1 and TRBJ2-1; TCRdb's assignment of TRBD1 cannot be checked, as there is no DNA. Looked up from germline, CDR1 is SGHRS and CDR2 is YFSETQ. The CDR3 consists of 15 residues. The CDR3 reads CASSLGGLSYNEQFF. The variable domain in full, completed from reference TRBV5-1 and TRBJ2-1, reads KAGVTQTPRYLIKTRGQQVTLSCSPISGHRSVSWYQQTPGQGLQFLFEYFSETQRNKGNFPGRFSGRQFSNSRSEMNVSTLELGDSALYLCASSLGGLSYNEQFFGPGTRLTVL.

This clonotype is deemed medium-sized by its frequency. The chain has TRBV7-6 and TRBJ1-1; TCRdb returns TRBD1, unconfirmable since there is no DNA. In germline, CDR1 is SGHVS, CDR2 FNYEAQ. The CDR3 totals 15 residues. CDR3 region: CASSEARGLNTEAFF.

This chain joins TRBV14 and TRBJ2-7; TCRdb's D gene call, TRBD1, goes unchecked for lack of DNA. Looked up from germline, CDR1 is SGHDN and CDR2 is FVKESK. This CDR3 region has 17 residues. CDR3 region: CASSQDIGTGGYYEQYF.

The V gene is TRBV10-2, the J gene TRBJ2-7; the D call of TRBD1 rests on TCRdb alone, since no DNA is present to check it. From germline, CDR1 is WSHSY and CDR2 SAAADI. The CDR3 loop spans 17 amino acids. CDR3 sequence reads: CASSEIARTGMIDEQYF.

This chain joins TRBV6-5 and TRBJ1-1. The CDR3 consists of 15 residues. Germline V gives CDR1 MNHEY, CDR2 SVGAGI. CDR3 in amino acids: CASSYSTSRNTEAFF.

The CDR3 is CSGVGAYEQYF. The chain couples TRBV29-1 to TRBJ2-7; TCRdb names TRBD1, which stays unverified in the absence of DNA. Germline CDR1 and CDR2: SQVTM and ANQGSEA. This CDR3 spans 11 amino acids.

This chain links TRBV29-1 with TRBJ1-2; TCRdb picks TRBD1, but there is no DNA to check that call. CDR3 length equals 14 residues. Germline CDR1 SQVTM, CDR2 ANQGSEA. CDR3 sequence reads: CSVGDRGGYYGYTF.